Below are 23 T cell receptor beta chains sequenced from a single sample in a study of cytomegalovirus exposure and HLA in healthy donors. Use of 60 Vbeta and 13 Jbeta primers characterized the PCR. The table came from immunoSEQ multiplex PCR; TCRdb's copy has only in-frame clones and leaves some out. Its table lists some 75,000 clones. The sample consisted of PBMCs. These receptors came from a boy aged 5-17 years in good health and CMV-seronegative.

V is TRBV10-1 and J is TRBJ2-1; the D gene is possibly TRBD2 (6 bases). The CDR3 contains 16 residues. V was trimmed by 0 bases and J by 6 bases, leaving 15 bases between them. In germline, CDR1 is WNHNN, CDR2 SYGVQD (reference sequence). The chain's CDR3 is CASSESREFLCNEQFF. The CDR3 nucleotides read TGCGCCAGCAGTGAGTCTCGGGAGTTTCTCTGCAATGAGCAGTTCTTC.

The chain couples TRBV4-2 to TRBJ2-5, with a weak D call TRBD1 (6 bases). Trimming shortened V by 4 bases and J by 2 bases, and 14 bases separated the two germline ends. This CDR3 comprises 15 residues. CDR1 is LGHNA, CDR2 YNFKEQ, per germline. The CDR3 nucleotides read TGTGCCAGCAGCCCTCGGGAAAGGGGGCAAGAGACCCAGTACTTC. Translating gives CASSPRERGQETQYF.

This chain links TRBV13 with TRBJ2-5; TRBD1 might be the D (5 bases). Germline V gene data show CDR1 as PRHDT and CDR2 as FYEKMQ (reference sequence). The CDR3 sequence is 13 residues long. V dropped 4 bases and J dropped 3 bases, with 9 bases sitting between them. The CDR3, as DNA: TGTGCCAGCAGCTACGACAGAGAAGAGACCCAGTACTTC. This sequence encodes CASSYDREETQYF.

V is TRBV18 and J is TRBJ2-5, with a possible D match to TRBD2 (7 bases). From germline, CDR1 is KGHSH and CDR2 LQKENI. CDR3 length: 16 amino acids. V gave up 1 base and J gave up 4 bases, with 16 bases separating them. The CDR3 loop is CASSPRGGALGETQYF. The CDR3 DNA is TGTGCCAGCTCACCACGGGGGGGCGCACTTGGAGAGACCCAGTACTTC.

The V gene is TRBV9, the J gene TRBJ2-1; tentatively, D is TRBD2 (7 bases). Germline CDR1 is SGDLS and CDR2 is YYNGEE. The CDR3 runs to 16 residues. The V end lost 0 bases, the J end lost 3 bases, and 13 bases lay between the germline ends. The chain's CDR3 is CASSVDGGGLYNEQFF. CDR3 sequence (DNA): TGTGCCAGCAGCGTAGATGGCGGGGGCCTCTACAATGAGCAGTTCTTC.

The chain carries TRBV6-5 and TRBJ1-6; maybe TRBD1 (5 bases). CDR1 is MNHEY and CDR2 is SVGAGI in the germline V gene. Trimming pared 0 bases from V and 0 bases from J, leaving 6 bases between. This CDR3 spans 16 amino acids. The CDR3 bases are TGTGCCAGCAGTTACTCAGGGGTCTCCTATAATTCACCCCTCCACTTT. This gives the protein CASSYSGVSYNSPLHF.

The V and J genes are TRBV4-1 and TRBJ2-3; 12 bases are a match to TRBD2. The CDR3 consists of 16 residues. From germline, CDR1 is MGHRA and CDR2 YSYEKL. With 4 bases clipped from V and 5 bases from J, the junction kept 7 bases outside the gene matches. The chain's CDR3 is CASSRGTSGLGDTQYF. The CDR3 bases are TGCGCCAGCAGCCGGGGGACTAGCGGGTTGGGAGATACGCAGTATTTT.

CDR3 sequence (DNA): TGTGCCAGCAGCTTCATCGGGGGGTTCTACGAGCAGTACTTC. Translating it yields CASSFIGGFYEQYF. The chain employs TRBV5-4 and TRBJ2-7; 7 nucleotides agree with TRBD2. J was trimmed by 3 bases and V by 2 bases; bases with no gene match: 5. CDR3 size: 14 residues. The germline V gene has CDR1 SGHNT and CDR2 YYREEE (reference sequence).

The chain joins TRBV5-4 to TRBJ2-5; TRBD1 aligns across 9 bases. Germline loops: CDR1 SGHNT, CDR2 YYREEE (reference sequence). The ends lost 3 bases at V and 5 bases at J; junction bases unmatched: 11. The CDR3 sequence is 16 residues long. The CDR3 DNA reads as TGTGCCAGCAGCTCCGAAGAAACAGGGGGCCGGGAGACCCAGTACTTC. It specifies CASSSEETGGRETQYF.

The J gene is TRBJ1-4, the V gene TRBV7-7, with TRBD1 matching over 9 bases. Germline CDR1 is SSHAT and CDR2 is FNYEAQ (reference sequence). Unmatched junction bases numbered 9, after V lost 9 bases and J lost 7 bases. This CDR3 has 14 residues. CDR3: CARHTGGDCEKLFF. As DNA, the CDR3 is TGTGCCAGGCATACAGGGGGCGACTGTGAAAAACTGTTTTTT. The full variable domain, in which reference TRBV7-7 and TRBJ1-4 provide the parts outside the CDR3, is GAGVSQSPRYKVTKRGQDVTLRCDPISSHATLYWYQQALGQGPEFLTYFNYEAQPDKSGLPSDRFSAERPEGSISTLTIQRTEQRDSAMYRCARHTGGDCEKLFFGSGTQLSVL.

The chain has TRBV6-6 and TRBJ1-1; perhaps TRBD1 as D (6 bases). V lost 11 bases, J lost 0 bases, and 19 bases lay in between. CDR3 length equals 15 residues. Germline-derived CDR1 and CDR2 are MNHNY and SVGAGI (reference sequence). The CDR3 DNA follows: TGTGCCTCAGGCGGGGGCCCCCGGATGAACACTGAAGCTTTCTTT. As protein: CASGGGPRMNTEAFF.

The chain combines TRBV5-1 with TRBJ2-2; TRBD2 aligns across 7 bases. The CDR3 has 15 amino acids. CDR1 and CDR2 (germline): SGHRS, YFSETQ. The V segment lost 5 bases and the J segment 3 bases; nucleotides outside the gene matches: 7. The CDR3 DNA reads as TGCGCCAGCAGGTTCGGGGCGGGAGACACCGGGGAGCTGTTTTTT. This sequence encodes CASRFGAGDTGELFF.

The chain couples TRBV6-1 to TRBJ2-6, with 10 bases aligning to TRBD1. CDR1 is MNHNS and CDR2 is SASEGT in the germline V gene. J was trimmed by 0 bases and V by 4 bases; bases with no gene match: 0. The CDR3 is 16 residues long. CDR3 in DNA: TGTGCCAGCAGTGGGACAGGGGGCTCTGGGGCCAACGTCCTGACTTTC. Translated, it gives CASSGTGGSGANVLTF.

This chain joins TRBV6-1 and TRBJ1-2, with TRBD1 as a possible D gene (5 bases). This CDR3 has 15 amino acids. Between the trimmed V and J ends, which lost 1 base and 5 bases, there was a span of 14 bases. Germline lookup yields CDR1 MNHNS and CDR2 SASEGT. This chain's CDR3 is CASSEETSGGYGYTF. In DNA form, the CDR3 reads TGTGCCAGCAGTGAAGAGACATCCGGGGGATATGGCTACACCTTC.

The chain employs TRBV30 and TRBJ1-4; D uncertain. CDR1 and CDR2 from the germline V gene are GTSNPN and SVGIG (reference sequence). This CDR3 is built from 14 residues. The V and J ends lost 4 bases and 6 bases respectively, with 15 bases between them. The CDR3 sequence is CAWNFPSRYEKLFF. The DNA for the CDR3 is TGTGCCTGGAATTTCCCCTCGCGCTATGAAAAACTGTTTTTT.

This chain uses TRBV11-1 with TRBJ1-4; 7 nucleotides align to TRBD1. The length of the CDR3 is 15 residues. CDR1 is SGHAT, CDR2 FQDESV, per germline (reference sequence). V trimming: 5 bases; J trimming: 5 bases; junction bases outside the gene matches: 8. The CDR3 coding sequence is TGTGCCAGCAGCCAAGAGGGGGCTTCAAATGAAAAACTGTTTTTT. Protein product: CASSQEGASNEKLFF.

The gene calls are TRBV6-6 and TRBJ1-1, with TRBD1 identical over 8 bases. V dropped 7 bases and J dropped 3; count of bases not matched to a gene: 13. The CDR3 extends over 16 amino acids. The germline CDR1 and CDR2 sequences are MNHNY and SVGAGI (reference sequence). The CDR3 DNA is TGTGCCAGCACCATCTCCCGACAGGGGAGAGACACTGAAGCTTTCTTT. Its protein product is CASTISRQGRDTEAFF.

The chain joins TRBV5-1 to TRBJ1-5; D is undetermined. Germline V gives CDR1 SGHRS, CDR2 YFSETQ. The germline V and J ends were trimmed by 0 bases and 7 bases, with 14 bases remaining between them. The CDR3 extends over 15 amino acids. CDR3 nucleotide sequence: TGCGCCAGCAGCTTGGACGGCCGGAGGGTACAGCCCCAGCATTTT. It yields the protein CASSLDGRRVQPQHF.

The chain links TRBV9 to TRBJ2-2, with D possibly matching TRBD1 (5 bases). Germline CDR1 reads SGDLS; CDR2 reads YYNGEE. Trimming took 5 bases from V and 6 from J, leaving 8 bases between them. The CDR3 spans 12 residues. CDR3 sequence reads: CASRQGAGELFF. Written as DNA, the CDR3 is TGTGCCAGCAGGCAGGGTGCCGGGGAGCTGTTTTTT.

This chain links TRBV9 with TRBJ2-7; tentatively, D is TRBD1 (6 bases). Germline-derived CDR1 and CDR2 are SGDLS and YYNGEE. The length of the CDR3 is 14 residues. Trimming pared 0 bases from V and 2 bases from J, leaving 9 bases between. The CDR3 sequence is CASSVGQATYEQYF. The CDR3 nucleotides are TGTGCCAGCAGCGTAGGACAGGCGACCTACGAGCAGTACTTC.

The chain employs TRBV4-2 and TRBJ2-7; tentative D call: TRBD1 (8 bases). Trimming removed 3 bases from V and 6 bases from J, with 21 bases in between. This CDR3 comprises 16 residues. The germline gives CDR1 LGHNA, CDR2 YNFKEQ. The CDR3 DNA reads as TGTGCCAGCAGCCATATCTTACAGGGGGGGGCTGGCGAGCAGTACTTC. This gives the protein CASSHILQGGAGEQYF.

The V call is TRBV6-1, the J call TRBJ2-6; D possibly corresponds to TRBD1 (7 bases). The CDR3 covers 15 residues. CDR1 and CDR2 (germline): MNHNS, SASEGT. With 3 bases removed from V and 3 bases from J, the gap between germline ends came to 9 bases. CDR3 sequence: CASSEQGGGANVLTF. CDR3 nucleotide sequence: TGTGCCAGCAGTGAGCAGGGGGGTGGGGCCAACGTCCTGACTTTC.

This chain uses TRBV5-5 with TRBJ2-4; D ambiguous. In germline, CDR1 is SGHKS, CDR2 YYEKEE (reference sequence). V lost 0 bases and J 2 bases, leaving 18 bases between the germline ends. This CDR3 is 18 amino acids long. For the CDR3, the DNA is TGTGCCAGCAGCTTGGTTCCGACTCCGAGACGTACCAAAAACATTCAGTACTTC. Its translation: CASSLVPTPRRTKNIQYF.